This T cell receptor (beta chain) was sequenced during a study of blood T cell repertoires in COVID-19. Study summary: Whether acute or convalescent, the COVID-19 samples came from the United States, Italy and Spain. PBMCs, B-cell-depleted T cells, or T cells provided the cDNA or gDNA that made up the material.

This CDR3 spans 15 amino acids. Germline loops: CDR1 MNHEY, CDR2 SVGAGI. The V and J ends lost 2 bases and 7 bases, in that order; junction bases with no gene match: 3. In the authors' workflow: Counts of nucleated cells, estimated from reference gene primer amplification, were obtained. The data were produced by immunoSEQ multiplex PCR, yet TCRdb's version contains in-frame clones alone and is incomplete. That table furnishes V, J and clone size, whereas the DNA furnished D and trimming. Of more than 110,000 clones in the sample, more than 75% were seen once. The sequenced sample consisted of peripheral blood. This TCR was recovered from a woman between 40 and 50 years old with acute or convalescent COVID-19. The rearrangement links TRBV6-5 to TRBJ1-4; 11 nucleotides agree with TRBD1. The CDR3, as DNA: TGTGCCAGCAGTTACGGGACAGGGGGTAGTGAAAAACTGTTTTTT. Encoded protein: CASSYGTGGSEKLFF.